A single sample gave rise to the 28 T cell receptor beta chains below, sequenced in a study of regulatory T cells in long-lasting Graves disease. HTBI primers from iRepertoire and Arm-PCR of CDR3 regions yielded the TCR beta libraries. TCRdb re-called the multiplex PCR reads with MiXCR, one entry per CDR3 protein. The repertoire holds 320,000 or so distinct CDR3 sequences, 18% seen once, with around 37% in the top ten. Time point given: newly diagnosed GD, antithyroid drugs for less than 3 months. RNA isolated from PBMCs was used to make the TCR library. Sequencing was performed on peripheral blood mononuclear cells (PBMCs), taken at new diagnosis, from a patient treated with antithyroid drugs. These receptors all come from a female donor with Graves disease.

V and J are TRBV20-1 and TRBJ2-7; D possibly uses TRBD1 or TRBD2 (5 bases each). CDR1 is DFQATT, CDR2 SNEGSKA, per germline (reference sequence). This CDR3 region has 12 residues. V lost 3 bases, J lost 6 bases, and 12 bases lay in between. The DNA for the CDR3 is TGCAGTGCTAGCCGAGGGGTCCTCGAGCAGTACTTC. Translating it yields CSASRGVLEQYF.

This clonotype was recorded at least ten times. The V gene is TRBV7-9, the J gene TRBJ1-2; no firm D call. Trimming left V 5 bases short and J 8 bases short, with 24 bases between. The germline CDR1 and CDR2 sequences are SEHNR and FQNEAQ (reference sequence). The CDR3 is 16 residues long. CDR3 in DNA: TGTGCCAGCAGCACCCTTCGTACGACGGGGATTTTGGGCTACACCTTC. Translated, it gives CASSTLRTTGILGYTF. The full variable domain, in which reference TRBV7-9 and TRBJ1-2 provide the parts outside the CDR3, is DTGVSQNPRHKITKRGQNVTFRCDPISEHNRLYWYRQTLGQGPEFLTYFQNEAQLEKSRLLSDRFSAERPKGSFSTLEIQRTEQGDSAMYLCASSTLRTTGILGYTFGSGTRLTVV.

This clonotype was seen ten or more times. Germline and junction disagree at one end, which may indicate a read error. This chain links TRBV5-1 with TRBJ2-7; 7 bases are a match to TRBD2. The CDR3 has 12 residues. Germline CDR1 reads SGHRS; CDR2 reads YFSETQ. CDR3 residues: CASSLGGDEQYF. The CDR3, as DNA: TGTGCCAGCAGTTTGGGAGGGGACGAGCAGTACTTC.

This clonotype was recorded many times. The chain is built from TRBV3-1 and TRBJ2-1; tentatively, D is TRBD1 or TRBD2 (5 bases each). With 5 bases removed from V and 5 bases from J, the gap between germline ends came to 16 bases. Germline V gene data show CDR1 as LGHDT and CDR2 as YNNKEL (reference sequence). The CDR3 is 15 amino acids. CDR3 sequence: CASSEFGTQDNEQFF. CDR3 nucleotides: TGTGCCAGCAGCGAATTTGGGACGCAAGACAATGAGCAGTTCTTC.

The rearrangement links TRBV12-3 or TRBV12-4 to TRBJ2-5, with TRBD2 matching over 11 bases. V shed 5 bases, J shed 1 base, and the junction held 3 bases outside the gene matches. The CDR3 contains 15 residues. The CDR3 bases are TGTGCCAGCAGTCAGGGACTAGCGGTCCAAGAGACCCAGTACTTC. Amino acids: CASSQGLAVQETQYF.

This clonotype was observed a few times. At one boundary the junction diverges from the germline segment, which might be a read error. The V gene is TRBV20-1, the J gene TRBJ1-1; possibly TRBD1 for D (5 bases). The CDR3 length is 12 residues. Germline V gene lookup returns CDR1 DFQATT and CDR2 SNEGSKA (reference sequence). The CDR3 spells CSAPDRDPEALF. The CDR3 DNA is TGCAGTGCACCCGACCGGGACCCTGAAGCTCTCTTT.

This clonotype was recorded many times. The chain links TRBV7-2 to TRBJ1-5; no clear D. Trimming shortened V by 5 bases and J by 8 bases, and 13 bases separated the two germline ends. CDR1 is SGHTA, CDR2 FQGNSA, per germline. This CDR3 is built from 13 residues. The CDR3 nucleotides read TGTGCCAGCAGCCCCGGGAGCGGGAAGCCCCAGCATTTT. It specifies CASSPGSGKPQHF.

The genes are TRBV19 and TRBJ2-3; D is unresolved. CDR1 is LNHDA and CDR2 is SQIVND in the germline V gene (reference sequence). This CDR3 has 13 residues. The germline V and J ends were trimmed by 6 bases and 2 bases, with 9 bases remaining between them. The CDR3 loop reads CASSERTTDTQYF. The CDR3 nucleotides are TGTGCCAGTAGCGAACGGACCACAGATACGCAGTATTTT.

This clonotype appeared many times. The CDR3 bases are TGTGCCAGCAGCCCCCGACAGGGACTGGGAGAGACCCAGTACTTC. It codes for CASSPRQGLGETQYF. This chain connects TRBV11-1 to TRBJ2-5; a possible D gene is TRBD1 (7 bases). This CDR3 region has 15 residues. Trimming shortened V by 5 bases and J by 4 bases, and 17 bases separated the two germline ends. CDR1 and CDR2 from the germline V gene are SGHAT and FQDESV (reference sequence). Together with reference TRBV11-1 and TRBJ2-5, the CDR3 gives the full variable domain: EAEVAQSPRYKITEKSQAVAFWCDPISGHATLYWYRQILGQGPELLVQFQDESVVDDSQLPKDRFSAERLKGVDSTLKIQPAELGDSAMYLCASSPRQGLGETQYFGPGTRLLVL.

This clonotype was counted many times. The rearrangement uses TRBV13 and TRBJ1-1; D is uncertain. The V end lost 0 bases, the J end lost 1 base, and 6 bases lay between the germline ends. This CDR3 is 14 amino acids long. Germline V gives CDR1 PRHDT, CDR2 FYEKMQ (reference sequence). Written as DNA, the CDR3 is TGTGCCAGCAGCTTAGGGGGAGCGAACACTGAAGCTTTCTTT. Translated: CASSLGGANTEAFF.

This clonotype was observed many times. The J gene is TRBJ2-5, the V gene TRBV3-1; the D gene is possibly TRBD1 (6 bases). Trimming took off 2 bases at V and 2 bases at J, with 9 bases between the two ends. The CDR3 runs 14 residues. Germline lookup yields CDR1 LGHDT and CDR2 YNNKEL (reference sequence). DNA of the CDR3: TGTGCCAGCAGCCAACGACAGGAGCAAGAGACCCAGTACTTC. Residues: CASSQRQEQETQYF.

This clonotype was recorded at least ten times. The V gene is TRBV6-1, the J gene TRBJ1-1, with 8 bases identical to TRBD1. The CDR3 contains 12 residues. CDR1 and CDR2 (germline): MNHNS, SASEGT. V shed 6 bases, J shed 7 bases, and the junction held 4 bases outside the gene matches. CDR3 residues: CASRGQGIEAFF. The CDR3 DNA follows: TGTGCCAGCAGAGGACAGGGTATTGAAGCTTTCTTT.

In this sample, this clonotype turned up many times. The chain carries TRBV2 and TRBJ2-7, with D tentatively TRBD1 or TRBD2 (6 bases each). This CDR3 comprises 14 residues. V gave up 2 bases and J gave up 1 base, with 9 bases separating them. In germline, CDR1 is SNHLY, CDR2 FYNNEI. The CDR3 DNA is TGTGCCAGCAGTGAAATAGGGGGGTCCTACGAGCAGTACTTC. Translating gives CASSEIGGSYEQYF.

This clonotype was recorded many times. The rearrangement links TRBV5-1 to TRBJ1-1; 7 bases fit TRBD1. The CDR3 runs 15 residues. Germline loops: CDR1 SGHRS, CDR2 YFSETQ. V trimming: 0 bases; J trimming: 7 bases; junction bases outside the gene matches: 9. CDR3 DNA sequence: TGCGCCAGCAGCTTGGAGGTAGGGGGCCTGGGTGAAGCTTTCTTT. The encoded protein is CASSLEVGGLGEAFF.

This clonotype was counted many times. The chain is built from TRBV27 and TRBJ2-3; 7 bases map to TRBD2. The CDR3 is 15 amino acids. Germline trimming cut 7 bases from V and 4 bases from J; bases unmatched to any gene: 11. Germline CDR1 is MNHEY and CDR2 is SMNVEV (reference sequence). The CDR3 DNA is TGTGCCAGCACCAAAGGACTAGGGCTCCCAGATACGCAGTATTTT. It yields the protein CASTKGLGLPDTQYF.

This clonotype was recorded at least ten times. The chain combines TRBV7-9 with TRBJ2-3, with a tentative D call TRBD1 (7 bases). Germline V gene sequence: CDR1 SEHNR, CDR2 FQNEAQ (reference sequence). The V gene lost 5 bases and the J gene lost 4 bases, with 16 bases spanning the gap. This CDR3 is 15 amino acids long. The CDR3 bases are TGTGCCAGCAGCCGCGGGGTAACAGGGGCAGATACGCAGTATTTT. This codes for CASSRGVTGADTQYF.

The table lists this clonotype with many counts. CDR3 region: CASRKTIAGELFF. CDR3 nucleotide sequence: TGTGCCAGCAGGAAGACGATAGCCGGGGAGCTGTTTTTT. The chain links TRBV12-3 or TRBV12-4 to TRBJ2-2; no firm D call. This CDR3 is built from 13 residues. V was clipped by 6 bases and J by 6 bases, with 11 bases between them.

This clonotype was picked up many times. J is TRBJ2-7 and V is TRBV29-1; D remains unclear. The CDR3 runs to 12 residues. With 4 bases removed from V and 0 bases from J, the gap between germline ends came to 7 bases. Germline CDR1 is SQVTM and CDR2 is ANQGSEA. The CDR3 DNA reads as TGCAGCGTTGTGGTCCCCTCCTACGAGCAGTACTTC. This codes for CSVVVPSYEQYF.

This clonotype was seen ten or more times. This sequence joins TRBV20-1 and TRBJ2-6; D tentatively fits TRBD1 or TRBD2 (5 bases each). V shed 0 bases and J shed 0 bases, with 12 bases lying between them. The germline gives CDR1 DFQATT, CDR2 SNEGSKA (reference sequence). This CDR3 comprises 17 residues. In DNA, the CDR3 is TGCAGTGCTAGAGATGGGGACGGAATCTCTGGGGCCAACGTCCTGACTTTC. This codes for CSARDGDGISGANVLTF.

This clonotype has more than one count but fewer than ten. A read error is possible here, since a much larger clone lies one base away. The rearrangement links TRBV28 to TRBJ2-7; 7 nucleotides line up with TRBD1. CDR1 MDHEN and CDR2 SYDVKM come from the germline V gene. The CDR3 contains 15 residues. V shed 2 bases and J 1 base; nucleotides not matched to a gene: 5. DNA of the CDR3: TGTGCCAGCAGTTTAGGGACAGATGATTCCTACGAGCAGTACGTC. Protein: CASSLGTDDSYEQYV.

V is TRBV7-8 and J is TRBJ1-5, with no clear D. CDR3 length equals 19 residues. CDR1 and CDR2 from the germline V gene are SGHVS and FQNEAQ. Trimming cost V 1 base and J 0 bases, with 19 bases left between them. The CDR3 coding sequence is TGTGCCAGCAGCTTAGGCAACCCCCTTCGCCCTTATAGCAATCAGCCCCAGCATTTT. Translation: CASSLGNPLRPYSNQPQHF.

The chain joins TRBV20-1 to TRBJ2-3; possibly TRBD2 for D (6 bases). V was clipped by 4 bases and J by 5 bases, with 19 bases between them. Per the germline V gene, CDR1 is DFQATT and CDR2 is SNEGSKA (reference sequence). The length of the CDR3 is 15 residues. The CDR3 loop is CSATQRADGEDTQYF. As DNA, the CDR3 is TGCAGTGCTACTCAGCGGGCGGATGGTGAAGATACGCAGTATTTT.

This clonotype was detected many times. The rearrangement joins TRBV11-2 to TRBJ2-5, with D tentatively TRBD1 (5 bases). V lost 2 bases and J lost 0, with 7 bases in between. Germline CDR1 SGHAT, CDR2 FQNNGV. The CDR3 has 14 residues. CDR3 region: CASSLQGYQETQYF. The CDR3 coding sequence is TGTGCCAGCAGCTTACAGGGTTACCAAGAGACCCAGTACTTC.

At least ten counts were recorded for this clonotype. The chain uses TRBV5-1 and TRBJ1-1; possible D gene TRBD1, 5 bases. The V end lost 2 bases, the J end lost 0 bases, and 11 bases lay between the germline ends. The CDR3 consists of 15 residues. Germline CDR1 and CDR2: SGHRS and YFSETQ. The CDR3 DNA reads as TGCGCCAGCAGCTTCGACAGAACTATGAACACTGAAGCTTTCTTT. Amino acids: CASSFDRTMNTEAFF.

In its sample, this clonotype was seen many times. The chain employs TRBV28 and TRBJ2-7, with no clear D. Germline V gives CDR1 MDHEN, CDR2 SYDVKM. The CDR3 has 14 residues. Trimming cost V 6 bases and J 3 bases, with 15 bases left between them. The CDR3 spells CASRVKGEYYEQYF. Written as DNA, the CDR3 is TGTGCCAGCAGGGTTAAGGGCGAATACTACGAGCAGTACTTC.

This clonotype was picked up many times. The V gene is TRBV2, the J gene TRBJ2-2; either TRBD1 or TRBD2 may fit D (7 bases each). The CDR3 consists of 14 residues. In germline, CDR1 is SNHLY, CDR2 FYNNEI. V was clipped by 8 bases and J by 4 bases, with 14 bases between them. Written as DNA, the CDR3 is TGTGCCAGCCATTCAGGGGGGGGCACCGGGGAGCTGTTTTTT. Amino acid sequence: CASHSGGGTGELFF.

This chain joins TRBV9 and TRBJ2-1, with D uncertain. The CDR3 runs to 19 residues. Trimming removed 0 bases from V and 4 bases from J, with 23 bases in between. Germline values: CDR1 SGDLS, CDR2 YYNGEE. Written as DNA, the CDR3 is TGTGCCAGCAGCGTAGAAGGAAGGAGACTCATTGACCAATACAATGAGCAGTTCTTC. Translating gives CASSVEGRRLIDQYNEQFF.

The sample holds many counts of this clonotype. CDR3 in amino acids: CASSLYRMLVGPKKVYEQYF. In DNA form, the CDR3 reads TGTGCCAGCAGCTTATATCGAATGTTGGTCGGGCCAAAGAAGGTCTACGAGCAGTACTTC. J is TRBJ2-7 and V is TRBV7-8, with D uncertain. CDR3 length: 20 residues. Between the trimmed V and J ends, which lost 2 bases and 3 bases, there was a span of 29 bases. Germline loops: CDR1 SGHVS, CDR2 FQNEAQ.